This TCR beta chain was sequenced in a study of blood T cell repertoires in COVID-19. Turning to the study itself: The samples span acute and convalescent COVID-19 from the United States, Italy and Spain. T cells, B-cell-depleted T cells, or PBMCs supplied cDNA or gDNA.

As handled by the study authors: Estimation of nucleated cell counts was performed using reference gene primer amplification. Method: immunoSEQ multiplex PCR; TCRdb's copy keeps in-frame clones and lacks some. The V and J calls and clone size were taken over from that table, and D and trimming were inferred from the DNA. The sample has about 83,000 clones, 90% seen once. This TCR came from a woman older than 75 with active or convalescent COVID-19. Sequenced sample: peripheral blood.

The CDR3 DNA sequence: TGTGCCAGCAGTGAAGCCGGGGGAAACATATATTTT. This encodes CASSEAGGNIYF. This chain uses TRBV2 with TRBJ1-3, with D possibly TRBD1 on 5 matching bases. Germline CDR1 and CDR2: SNHLY and FYNNEI. Trimming removed 0 bases from V and 12 bases from J, with 9 bases in between. The CDR3 extends over 12 amino acids.